The next 29 T cell receptor beta chains were all read from a single sample in a study of blood T cell repertoires in COVID-19 (dated by TCRdb to 2018 to 2021). Libraries were built with the immunoSEQ multiplex PCR assay. TCRdb re-hosts the immuneACCESS table, in-frame sequences only. Its copies lack some clones; in the studies checked, an unresolved V gene accounts for under half of them, and the cause for the rest is not known. The sample has more than 450,000 clones on record, around 90% of them singletons. The ten top clones hold 0.7% of the sample. The source material was PBMCs or T cells enriched from blood (not recorded which). The origin of the receptors is a woman aged 18-35 years who had recovered from COVID-19.

This sequence joins TRBV10-3 and TRBJ1-1; TRBD1 is a possible D gene (5 bases). The CDR3 has 14 amino acids. The germline V gene has CDR1 ENHRY and CDR2 SYGVKD. V lost 3 bases and J 1 base, leaving 9 bases between the germline ends. CDR3 residues: CAISEEDKNTEAFF. In DNA, the CDR3 is TGTGCCATCAGTGAAGAGGACAAGAACACTGAAGCTTTCTTT.

Only a few counts were recorded for this clone. The CDR3 loop reads CASSSEGQGAYEQYF. The CDR3 nucleotides read TGTGCCAGCAGTTCCGAGGGACAGGGGGCTTACGAGCAGTACTTC. This rearrangement joins TRBV5-6 to TRBJ2-7, with 12 bases fitting TRBD1. This CDR3 has 15 residues. Germline values: CDR1 SGHDT, CDR2 YYEEEE. V was pared by 5 bases and J by 4 bases, with 7 bases of the junction left unmatched.

The CDR3 loop is CASSGQTGGEQPQHF. CDR3 nucleotide sequence: TGTGCCAGCAGCGGCCAAACAGGGGGCGAACAGCCCCAGCATTTT. The rearrangement links TRBV7-2 to TRBJ1-5, with TRBD1 matching over 9 bases. From germline, CDR1 is SGHTA and CDR2 FQGNSA. The ends lost 5 bases at V and 7 bases at J; junction bases unmatched: 9. The CDR3 is 15 residues long.

The chain links TRBV5-1 to TRBJ2-3; the D gene is possibly TRBD2 (5 bases). CDR1 is SGHRS, CDR2 YFSETQ, per germline. Between the trimmed V and J ends, which lost 4 bases and 6 bases, there was a span of 15 bases. The CDR3 contains 14 residues. CDR3 nucleotide sequence: TGCGCCAGCAGCCCGGACTCCTATGAGGATACGCAGTATTTT. It yields the protein CASSPDSYEDTQYF.

The genes are TRBV7-8 and TRBJ1-6; D is unresolved. CDR1 SGHVS and CDR2 FQNEAQ come from the germline V gene. V was cut by 6 bases and J by 10 bases, with 13 bases left in between. The CDR3 has 13 amino acids. CDR3 amino acids: CASSPTGGSPLHF. The CDR3 region has the DNA TGTGCCAGCAGTCCCACGGGAGGATCACCCCTCCACTTT. The whole variable domain, remainder taken from reference TRBV7-8 and TRBJ1-6, is GAGVSQSPRYKVAKRGQDVALRCDPISGHVSLFWYQQALGQGPEFLTYFQNEAQLDKSGLPSDRFFAERPEGSVSTLKIQRTQQEDSAVYLCASSPTGGSPLHFGNGTRLTVT.

This clone was found once. This chain joins TRBV3-1 (or the pseudogene TRBV3-2) and TRBJ1-1; D is perhaps TRBD1 (5 bases). The V gene lost 2 bases and the J gene lost 9 bases, with 10 bases spanning the gap. The CDR3 has 12 residues. CDR1 and CDR2 (germline): LGHDT, YNNKEL (reference sequence). The CDR3 DNA reads TGTGCCAGCAGCCAACCAGGGAGGAAAGCTTTCTTT. Protein: CASSQPGRKAFF.

The V gene is TRBV5-8, the J gene TRBJ1-5; D perhaps matches TRBD1 (6 bases). Per the germline V gene, CDR1 is SGHTS and CDR2 is YDEGEE. This CDR3 has 16 amino acids. Trimming shortened V by 4 bases and J by 0 bases, and 14 bases separated the two germline ends. The CDR3 nucleotides are TGTGCCAGCAGCCGTGGACGGGGACATAGCAATCAGCCCCAGCATTTT. As protein: CASSRGRGHSNQPQHF. Looking up the rest from reference TRBV5-8 and TRBJ1-5 gives the full variable domain: EAGVTQSPTHLIKTRGQQATLRCSPISGHTSVYWYQQALGLGLQFLLWYDEGEERNRGNFPPRFSGRQFPNYSSELNVNALELEDSALYLCASSRGRGHSNQPQHFGDGTRLSIL.

The chain couples TRBV6-2 or TRBV6-3 to TRBJ1-5, with D perhaps matching TRBD1 (5 bases). Trimming took 4 bases from V and 8 from J, leaving 18 bases between them. Germline V gene sequence: CDR1 MNHEY, CDR2 SVGEGT. CDR3 size: 15 residues. The CDR3 region is CASSLGGGGGKPQHF. The CDR3 DNA sequence: TGTGCCAGCAGTTTGGGGGGGGGTGGTGGTAAGCCCCAGCATTTT.

The chain uses TRBV12-3 or TRBV12-4 and TRBJ1-2, with 7 bases that match TRBD1. The CDR3 runs to 12 residues. Germline trimming cut 6 bases from V and 8 bases from J; bases unmatched to any gene: 6. The CDR3 is CASSRQGEGYTF. The CDR3 region has the DNA TGTGCCAGCAGCCGACAGGGAGAAGGCTACACCTTC.

The chain is built from TRBV28 and TRBJ2-1; 12 bases fit TRBD1. CDR3 length equals 15 residues. The ends lost 6 bases at V and 8 bases at J; junction bases unmatched: 8. Looked up from germline, CDR1 is MDHEN and CDR2 is SYDVKM. CDR3 bases: TGTGCCAGCAGCTCGGGGGGACAGGGGGCTGATGAGCAGTTCTTC. This sequence encodes CASSSGGQGADEQFF.

The chain employs TRBV7-2 and TRBJ2-3; D call uncertain. Per germline, CDR1 SGHTA and CDR2 FQGNSA. CDR3 length: 15 residues. Deletions cut 1 base from V and 2 bases from J, with 10 bases between. Here the CDR3 reads CASSLVGGPTDTQYF. Here the CDR3 DNA reads TGTGCCAGCAGCTTAGTTGGCGGTCCCACAGATACGCAGTATTTT.

J is TRBJ1-4 and V is TRBV7-8; D gene ambiguous. Germline loops: CDR1 SGHVS, CDR2 FQNEAQ. The CDR3 contains 15 residues. Trimming removed 6 bases from V and 0 bases from J, with 11 bases in between. The DNA for the CDR3 is TGTGCCAGCAGACTCGTCTCCGCAACTAATGAAAAACTGTTTTTT. This codes for CASRLVSATNEKLFF.

This clone was observed once. This chain uses TRBV2 with TRBJ2-2, with a possible D match to TRBD1 (6 bases). There are 15 residues in the CDR3. Trimming removed 6 bases from V and 4 bases from J, with 15 bases in between. Germline V gene data show CDR1 as SNHLY and CDR2 as FYNNEI. The CDR3 nucleotides are TGTGCCAGCAGCGAACTCAGGGGCAGCACCGGGGAGCTGTTTTTT. Translation gives CASSELRGSTGELFF.

With respect to this clone: The same CDR3 can be traced to other DNA sequences in this sample. V and J are TRBV25-1 and TRBJ1-1; 11 positions match TRBD1. Germline CDR1 and CDR2: MGHDK and SYGVNS. V lost 1 base to trimming and J lost 5 bases; unmatched junction nucleotides: 3. The CDR3 runs to 15 residues. The CDR3 DNA is TGTGCCAGCAGTGAATCTGGGACAGGGGGAACTGAAGCTTTCTTT. Its protein is CASSESGTGGTEAFF.

This sequence joins TRBV7-2 and TRBJ1-2; 8 bases align to TRBD1. This CDR3 comprises 16 residues. Trimming took 3 bases from V and 3 from J; bases not matched to a gene: 9. Germline-derived CDR1 and CDR2 are SGHTA and FQGNSA. CDR3 in DNA: TGTGCCAGCAGCTTCCGGACAGGGACGATTGACTATGGCTACACCTTC. Its translation is CASSFRTGTIDYGYTF.

A few counts support this clone. This rearrangement joins TRBV2 to TRBJ1-5; 9 positions agree with TRBD1. Unmatched junction bases numbered 8, after V lost 5 bases and J lost 6 bases. Germline values: CDR1 SNHLY, CDR2 FYNNEI. The CDR3 spans 15 residues. CDR3 DNA: TGTGCCAGCAGTTCGGGACAGGGAGGGAGTCAGCCCCAGCATTTT. Protein product: CASSSGQGGSQPQHF.

V and J are TRBV5-1 and TRBJ2-3, with TRBD1 matching 10 bases. The CDR3 runs 16 residues. CDR1 SGHRS and CDR2 YFSETQ come from the germline V gene. The V segment lost 0 bases and the J segment 4 bases; nucleotides outside the gene matches: 5. In DNA form, the CDR3 reads TGCGCCAGCAGCTTGGGGGACAGGGGATTCGCAGATACGCAGTATTTT. It specifies CASSLGDRGFADTQYF. Together with reference TRBV5-1 and TRBJ2-3, the CDR3 gives the full variable domain: KAGVTQTPRYLIKTRGQQVTLSCSPISGHRSVSWYQQTPGQGLQFLFEYFSETQRNKGNFPGRFSGRQFSNSRSEMNVSTLELGDSALYLCASSLGDRGFADTQYFGPGTRLTVL.

In the case of this clone: This CDR3 is also generated by other DNA sequences in the sample. This chain joins TRBV6-5 and TRBJ1-2, with D possibly being TRBD1 (5 bases). The CDR3 is 14 residues long. The germline V gene encodes CDR1 MNHEY and CDR2 SVGAGI. The V end was cut by 0 bases, the J end by 3 bases, with 8 bases between. The CDR3 sequence is CASSYSGGDYGYTF. The CDR3 DNA reads TGTGCCAGCAGTTACTCGGGAGGGGACTATGGCTACACCTTC.

This CDR3 reads CASNLRAGIGEQYF. DNA of the CDR3: TGTGCCAGCAACTTACGAGCGGGTATCGGCGAGCAGTACTTC. The chain is built from TRBV27 and TRBJ2-7; D is perhaps TRBD2 (6 bases). Germline V gives CDR1 MNHEY, CDR2 SMNVEV (reference sequence). Trimming removed 7 bases at V and 6 bases at J, with 19 bases between. The length of the CDR3 is 14 residues.

This clone was recorded only once. The chain carries TRBV11-2 and TRBJ2-3, with 12 bases lining up with TRBD2. This CDR3 has 14 residues. Germline V lookup: CDR1 SGHAT, CDR2 FQNNGV. Trimming cost V 4 bases and J 5 bases; bases outside gene matches: 1. The CDR3 DNA follows: TGTGCCAGCAGCTCGGGACTAGCGGGAGATACGCAGTATTTT. As protein: CASSSGLAGDTQYF. Full variable domain (missing parts from reference TRBV11-2 and TRBJ2-3): EAGVAQSPRYKIIEKRQSVAFWCNPISGHATLYWYQQILGQGPKLLIQFQNNGVVDDSQLPKDRFSAERLKGVDSTLKIQPAKLEDSAVYLCASSSGLAGDTQYFGPGTRLTVL.

The chain joins TRBV27 to TRBJ2-7, with 8 bases matching TRBD1. CDR1 and CDR2 (germline): MNHEY, SMNVEV (reference sequence). The CDR3 length is 17 residues. Trimming cost V 6 bases and J 3 bases; bases outside gene matches: 16. The DNA for the CDR3 is TGTGCCAGCAGCTCCATCCTTCGACAGGGGATTCTCTACGAGCAGTACTTC. This translates into CASSSILRQGILYEQYF.

V usage is TRBV6-5 and J usage is TRBJ1-2, with 7 bases that match TRBD1. V lost 2 bases to trimming and J lost 4 bases; unmatched junction nucleotides: 7. There are 15 residues in the CDR3. Germline V gene data show CDR1 as MNHEY and CDR2 as SVGAGI. As DNA, the CDR3 is TGTGCCAGCAGTTACAGGGGGCAGGGCGGCTATGGCTACACCTTC. As protein: CASSYRGQGGYGYTF.

The V gene is TRBV19, the J gene TRBJ1-2; 8 bases line up with TRBD1. V was clipped by 10 bases and J by 4 bases; unmatched bases: 8. Germline values: CDR1 LNHDA, CDR2 SQIVND (reference sequence). There are 13 residues in the CDR3. CDR3 coding DNA: TGTGCCACCTCCTTGGGGACAGGCTATGGCTACACCTTC. Translated, it gives CATSLGTGYGYTF.

This clone is a singleton in its sample. The V gene is TRBV19, the J gene TRBJ2-5; 10 nucleotides match TRBD1. V lost 5 bases and J lost 2; bases outside the gene matches: 5. Germline CDR1 reads LNHDA; CDR2 reads SQIVND (reference sequence). This CDR3 is built from 15 residues. The CDR3 nucleotides read TGTGCCAGTAGTTTCCGGGACAGGGGTCAAGAGACCCAGTACTTC. It is translated as CASSFRDRGQETQYF.

A remark on this clone: Germline and junction disagree at one end, which may indicate a read error. The V call is TRBV19, the J call TRBJ1-5, with TRBD1 matching over 7 bases. The germline V gene encodes CDR1 LNHDA and CDR2 SQIVND (reference sequence). CDR3 size: 15 residues. The chain's CDR3 is CASSLDRAPNQPQHF. The CDR3 DNA sequence: TGTGCCAGTAGTCTAGACAGGGCCCCTAATCAGCCCCAGCATTTT.

The J gene is TRBJ2-1, the V gene TRBV15, with a tentative D call TRBD1 (6 bases). Germline V gene data show CDR1 as LNHNV and CDR2 as YYDKDF (reference sequence). V lost 7 bases, J lost 7 bases, and 17 bases lay in between. The CDR3 is 14 amino acids. The CDR3 loop reads CATMEQGVVNEQFF. The CDR3 bases are TGTGCCACCATGGAACAGGGAGTGGTTAATGAGCAGTTCTTC. Using reference TRBV15 and TRBJ2-1 for the parts outside the CDR3, the full variable domain is DAMVIQNPRYQVTQFGKPVTLSCSQTLNHNVMYWYQQKSSQAPKLLFHYYDKDFNNEADTPDNFQSRRPNTSFCFLDIRSPGLGDTAMYLCATMEQGVVNEQFFGPGTRLTVL.

V usage is TRBV2 and J usage is TRBJ2-7; the D gene is possibly TRBD1 (6 bases). The germline gives CDR1 SNHLY, CDR2 FYNNEI. This CDR3 is built from 14 residues. V dropped 5 bases and J dropped 0 bases, with 11 bases sitting between them. The CDR3 loop is CASSRAGVSYEQYF. The CDR3 DNA reads TGTGCCAGCAGTCGGGCAGGGGTCTCCTACGAGCAGTACTTC.

V is TRBV5-1 and J is TRBJ1-1; no reliable D call. With 2 bases removed from V and 1 base from J, the gap between germline ends came to 6 bases. Germline assignment: CDR1 SGHRS and CDR2 YFSETQ. The CDR3 is made up of 13 amino acids. The CDR3 sequence is CASSFSGNTEAFF. CDR3 nucleotides: TGCGCCAGCAGCTTTTCAGGGAACACTGAAGCTTTCTTT.

The chain employs TRBV27 and TRBJ1-3, with 8 nucleotides matching TRBD1. Germline V CDR1 and CDR2: MNHEY, SMNVEV (reference sequence). The CDR3 covers 16 residues. Germline trimming cut 6 bases from V and 0 bases from J; bases unmatched to any gene: 7. The CDR3 spells CASSPGTGLSGNTIYF. The CDR3 coding sequence is TGTGCCAGCAGCCCAGGGACAGGACTCTCTGGAAACACCATATATTTT.